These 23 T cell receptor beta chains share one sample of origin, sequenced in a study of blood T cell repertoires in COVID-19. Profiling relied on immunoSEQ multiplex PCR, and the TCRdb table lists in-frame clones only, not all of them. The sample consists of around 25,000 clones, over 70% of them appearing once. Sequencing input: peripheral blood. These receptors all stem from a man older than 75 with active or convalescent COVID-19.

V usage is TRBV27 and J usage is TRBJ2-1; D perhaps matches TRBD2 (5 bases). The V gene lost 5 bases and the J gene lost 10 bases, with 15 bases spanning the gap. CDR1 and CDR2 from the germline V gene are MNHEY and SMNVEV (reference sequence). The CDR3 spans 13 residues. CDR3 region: CASSPDGVREQFF. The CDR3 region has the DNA TGTGCCAGCAGTCCCGACGGGGTACGGGAGCAGTTCTTC.

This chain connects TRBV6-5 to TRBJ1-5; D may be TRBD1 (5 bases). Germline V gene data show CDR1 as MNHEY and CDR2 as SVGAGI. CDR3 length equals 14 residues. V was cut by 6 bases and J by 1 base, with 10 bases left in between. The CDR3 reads CASRPRVSNQPQHF. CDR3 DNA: TGTGCCAGCAGACCCAGGGTAAGCAATCAGCCCCAGCATTTT.

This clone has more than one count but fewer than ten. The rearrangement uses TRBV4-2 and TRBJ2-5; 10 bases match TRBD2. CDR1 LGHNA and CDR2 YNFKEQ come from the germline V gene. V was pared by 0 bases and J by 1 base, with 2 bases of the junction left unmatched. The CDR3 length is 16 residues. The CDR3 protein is CASSQELAGAQETQYF. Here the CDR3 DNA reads TGTGCCAGCAGCCAAGAGCTAGCGGGGGCCCAAGAGACCCAGTACTTC.

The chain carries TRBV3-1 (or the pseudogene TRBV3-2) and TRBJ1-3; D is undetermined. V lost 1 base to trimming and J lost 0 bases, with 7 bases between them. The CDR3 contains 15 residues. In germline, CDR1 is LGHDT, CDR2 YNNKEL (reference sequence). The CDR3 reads CASSQATYSGNTIYF. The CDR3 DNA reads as TGTGCCAGCAGCCAAGCGACATACTCTGGAAACACCATATATTTT.

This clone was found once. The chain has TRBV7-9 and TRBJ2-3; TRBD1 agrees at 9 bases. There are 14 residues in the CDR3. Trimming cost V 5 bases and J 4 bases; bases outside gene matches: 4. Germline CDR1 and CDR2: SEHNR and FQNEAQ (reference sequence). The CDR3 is CASSGTGLPDTQYF. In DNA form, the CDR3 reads TGTGCCAGCAGCGGGACAGGGCTCCCAGATACGCAGTATTTT.

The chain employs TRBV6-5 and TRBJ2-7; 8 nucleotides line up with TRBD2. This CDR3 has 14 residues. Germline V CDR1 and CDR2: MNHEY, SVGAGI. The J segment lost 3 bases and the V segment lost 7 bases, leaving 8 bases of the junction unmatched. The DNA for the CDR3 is TGTGCCAGCAACCGGGGGGGGAGATTCTACGAGCAGTACTTC. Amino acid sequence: CASNRGGRFYEQYF.

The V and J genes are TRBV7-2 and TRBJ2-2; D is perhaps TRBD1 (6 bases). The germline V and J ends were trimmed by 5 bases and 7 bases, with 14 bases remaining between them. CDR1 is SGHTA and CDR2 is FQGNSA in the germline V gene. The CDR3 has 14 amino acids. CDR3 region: CASSQQLGGGELFF. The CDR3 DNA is TGTGCCAGCAGCCAACAGCTAGGGGGCGGGGAGCTGTTTTTT. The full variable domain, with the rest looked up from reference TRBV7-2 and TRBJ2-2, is GAGVSQSPSNKVTEKGKDVELRCDPISGHTALYWYRQSLGQGLEFLIYFQGNSAPDKSGLPSDRFSAERTGGSVSTLTIQRTQQEDSAVYLCASSQQLGGGELFFGEGSRLTVL.

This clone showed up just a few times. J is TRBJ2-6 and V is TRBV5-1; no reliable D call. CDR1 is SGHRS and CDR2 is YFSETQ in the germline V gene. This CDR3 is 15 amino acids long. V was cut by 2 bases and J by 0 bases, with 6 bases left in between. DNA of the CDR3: TGCGCCAGCAGCTTTTATTTCTCTGGGGCCAACGTCCTGACTTTC. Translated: CASSFYFSGANVLTF.

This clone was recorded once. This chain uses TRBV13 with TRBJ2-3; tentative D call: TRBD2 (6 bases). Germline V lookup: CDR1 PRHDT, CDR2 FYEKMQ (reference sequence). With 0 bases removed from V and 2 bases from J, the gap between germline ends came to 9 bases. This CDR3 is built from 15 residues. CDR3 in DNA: TGTGCCAGCAGCTTAGGGGGACTTCCCACAGATACGCAGTATTTT. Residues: CASSLGGLPTDTQYF. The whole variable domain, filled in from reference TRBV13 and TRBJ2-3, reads AAGVIQSPRHLIKEKRETATLKCYPIPRHDTVYWYQQGPGQDPQFLISFYEKMQSDKGSIPDRFSAQQFSDYHSELNMSSLELGDSALYFCASSLGGLPTDTQYFGPGTRLTVL.

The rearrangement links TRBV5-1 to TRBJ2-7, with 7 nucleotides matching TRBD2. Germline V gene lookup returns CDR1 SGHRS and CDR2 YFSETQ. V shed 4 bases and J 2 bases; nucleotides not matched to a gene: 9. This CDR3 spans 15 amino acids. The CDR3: CASSLVASGAYEQYF. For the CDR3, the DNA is TGCGCCAGCAGCCTAGTGGCTAGCGGTGCCTACGAGCAGTACTTC.

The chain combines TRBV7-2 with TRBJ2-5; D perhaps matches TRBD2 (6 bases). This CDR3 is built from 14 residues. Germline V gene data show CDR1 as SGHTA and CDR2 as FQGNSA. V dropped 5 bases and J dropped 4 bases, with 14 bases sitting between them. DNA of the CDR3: TGTGCCAGCAGCCCGGGACTTCAGGGAGAGACCCAGTACTTC. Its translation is CASSPGLQGETQYF.

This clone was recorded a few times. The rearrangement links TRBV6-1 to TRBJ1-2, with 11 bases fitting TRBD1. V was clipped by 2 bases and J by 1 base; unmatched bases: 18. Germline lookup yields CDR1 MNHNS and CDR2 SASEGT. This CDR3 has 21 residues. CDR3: CASSERIRTSRTGGLNYGYTF. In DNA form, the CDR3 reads TGTGCCAGCAGTGAAAGAATCCGGACTTCTAGGACAGGGGGCCTTAACTATGGCTACACCTTC.

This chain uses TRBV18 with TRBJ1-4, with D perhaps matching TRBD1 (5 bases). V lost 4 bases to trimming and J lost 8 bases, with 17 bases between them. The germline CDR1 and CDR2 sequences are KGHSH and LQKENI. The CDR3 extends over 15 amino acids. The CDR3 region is CASSLNRGEPEKLFF. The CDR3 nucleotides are TGTGCCAGCTCACTTAACCGGGGGGAGCCGGAAAAACTGTTTTTT.

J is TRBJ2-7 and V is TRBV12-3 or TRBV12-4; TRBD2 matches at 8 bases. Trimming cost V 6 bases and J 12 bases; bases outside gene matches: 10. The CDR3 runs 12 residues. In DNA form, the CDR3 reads TGTGCCAGCAGCCTGCCCCAGACTAGCGTGTACTTC. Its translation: CASSLPQTSVYF.

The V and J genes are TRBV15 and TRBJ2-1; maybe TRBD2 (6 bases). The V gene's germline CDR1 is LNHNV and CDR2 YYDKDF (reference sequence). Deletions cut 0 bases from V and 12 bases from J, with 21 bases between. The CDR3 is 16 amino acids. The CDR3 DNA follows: TGTGCCACCAGCAGAGATTCTAGCGCGCTTACAATGAGGCAGTTCTTC. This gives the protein CATSRDSSALTMRQFF.

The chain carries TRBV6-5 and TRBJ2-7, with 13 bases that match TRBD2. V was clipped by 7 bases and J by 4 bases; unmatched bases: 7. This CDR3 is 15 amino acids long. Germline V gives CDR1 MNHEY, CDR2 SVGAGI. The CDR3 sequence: CASTWTSGSTYEQYF. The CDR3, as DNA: TGTGCCAGCACCTGGACTAGCGGGAGTACGTACGAGCAGTACTTC.

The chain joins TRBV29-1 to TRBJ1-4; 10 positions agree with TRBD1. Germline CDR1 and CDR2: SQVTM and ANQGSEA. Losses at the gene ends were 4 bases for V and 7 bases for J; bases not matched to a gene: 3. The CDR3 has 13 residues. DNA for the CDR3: TGCAGCGTTGCTTGGACAGGGGGTGAAAAACTGTTTTTT. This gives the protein CSVAWTGGEKLFF.

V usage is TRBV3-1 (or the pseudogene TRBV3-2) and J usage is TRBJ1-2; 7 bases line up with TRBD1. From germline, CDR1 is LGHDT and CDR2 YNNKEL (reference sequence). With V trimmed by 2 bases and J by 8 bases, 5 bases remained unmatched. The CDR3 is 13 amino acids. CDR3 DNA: TGTGCCAGCAGCCAAAACACAGGGGACGGCTACACCTTC. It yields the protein CASSQNTGDGYTF.

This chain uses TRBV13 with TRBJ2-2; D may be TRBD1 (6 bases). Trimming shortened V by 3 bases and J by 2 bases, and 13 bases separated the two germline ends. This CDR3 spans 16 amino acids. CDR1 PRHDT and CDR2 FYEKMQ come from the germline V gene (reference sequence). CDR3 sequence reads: CASSFGRQANTGELFF. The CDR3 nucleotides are TGTGCCAGCAGCTTTGGGAGACAGGCCAACACCGGGGAGCTGTTTTTT.

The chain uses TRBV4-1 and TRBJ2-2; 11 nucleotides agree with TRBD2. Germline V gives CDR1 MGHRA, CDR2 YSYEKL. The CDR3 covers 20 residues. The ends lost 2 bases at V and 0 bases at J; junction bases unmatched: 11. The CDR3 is CASSQPTSGSSRANTGELFF. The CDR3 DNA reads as TGCGCCAGCAGCCAACCTACTAGCGGGAGCTCTCGGGCGAACACCGGGGAGCTGTTTTTT.

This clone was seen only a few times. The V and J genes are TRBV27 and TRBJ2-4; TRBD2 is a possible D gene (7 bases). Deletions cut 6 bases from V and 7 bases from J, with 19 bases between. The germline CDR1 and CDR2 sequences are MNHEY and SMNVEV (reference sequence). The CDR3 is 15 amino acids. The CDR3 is CASSPGGGEGNIQYF. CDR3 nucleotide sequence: TGTGCCAGCAGCCCCGGAGGGGGGGAGGGCAACATTCAGTACTTC.

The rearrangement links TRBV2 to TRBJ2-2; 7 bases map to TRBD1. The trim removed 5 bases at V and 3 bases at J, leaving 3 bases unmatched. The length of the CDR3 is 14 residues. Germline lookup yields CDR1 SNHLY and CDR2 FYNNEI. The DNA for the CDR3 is TGTGCCAGCAGTCTACAGGGGCACACCGGGGAGCTGTTTTTT. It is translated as CASSLQGHTGELFF.

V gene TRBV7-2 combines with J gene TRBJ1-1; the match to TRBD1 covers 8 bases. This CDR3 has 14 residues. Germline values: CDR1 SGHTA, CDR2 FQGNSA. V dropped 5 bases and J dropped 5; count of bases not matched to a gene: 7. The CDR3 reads CASSQRQGLTEAFF. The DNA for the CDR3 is TGTGCCAGCAGCCAACGACAGGGGTTGACTGAAGCTTTCTTT. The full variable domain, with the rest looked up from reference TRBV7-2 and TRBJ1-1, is GAGVSQSPSNKVTEKGKDVELRCDPISGHTALYWYRQSLGQGLEFLIYFQGNSAPDKSGLPSDRFSAERTGGSVSTLTIQRTQQEDSAVYLCASSQRQGLTEAFFGQGTRLTVV.